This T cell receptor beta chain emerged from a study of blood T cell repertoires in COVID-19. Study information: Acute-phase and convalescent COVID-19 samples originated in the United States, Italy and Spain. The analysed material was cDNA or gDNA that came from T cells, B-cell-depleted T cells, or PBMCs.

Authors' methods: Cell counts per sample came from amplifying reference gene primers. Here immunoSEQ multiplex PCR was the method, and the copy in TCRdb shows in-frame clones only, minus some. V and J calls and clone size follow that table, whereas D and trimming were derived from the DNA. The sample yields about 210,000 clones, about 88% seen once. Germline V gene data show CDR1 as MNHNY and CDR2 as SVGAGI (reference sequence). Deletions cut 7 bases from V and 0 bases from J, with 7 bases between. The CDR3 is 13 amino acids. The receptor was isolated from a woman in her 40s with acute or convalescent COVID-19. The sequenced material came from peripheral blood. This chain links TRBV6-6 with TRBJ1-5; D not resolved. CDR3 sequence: CASTKYSNQPQHF. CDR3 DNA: TGTGCCAGCACTAAATATAGCAATCAGCCCCAGCATTTT.